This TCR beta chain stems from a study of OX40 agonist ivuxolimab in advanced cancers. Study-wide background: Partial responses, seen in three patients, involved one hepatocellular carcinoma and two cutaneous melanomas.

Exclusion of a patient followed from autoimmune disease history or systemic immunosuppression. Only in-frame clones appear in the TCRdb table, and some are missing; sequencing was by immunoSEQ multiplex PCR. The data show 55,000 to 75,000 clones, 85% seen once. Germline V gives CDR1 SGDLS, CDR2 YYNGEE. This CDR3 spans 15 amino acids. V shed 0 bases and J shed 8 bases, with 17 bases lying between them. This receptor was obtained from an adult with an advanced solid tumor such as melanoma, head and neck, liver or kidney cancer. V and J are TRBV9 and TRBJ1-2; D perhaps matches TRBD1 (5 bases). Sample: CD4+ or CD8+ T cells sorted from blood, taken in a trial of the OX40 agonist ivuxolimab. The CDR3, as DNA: TGTGCCAGCAGCGTAGTCAGGGAGGGTCTAGAAGGCTACACCTTC. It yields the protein CASSVVREGLEGYTF.